This TCR beta chain stems from a study of T cell responses to AZD1222 COVID-19 vaccine. Produced via immunoSEQ multiplex PCR; TCRdb's table is partial and in-frame only. The sample shows roughly 81,000 clones, 88% of them seen only once. About this clone itself: Its antigen is as yet unknown.

CDR3 length: 15 amino acids. Germline V gives CDR1 MNHEY, CDR2 SMNVEV (reference sequence). The V end was cut by 2 bases, the J end by 8 bases, with 18 bases between. Whole-study findings and limits: Spike was spanned by vaccine-associated CD4 TCRs, which were dominant at 160-218 and 743-854. Elevations in Spike-specific TCR breadth and depth followed administration of two AZD1222 doses. Repertoire collection took place solely once the T cell response had peaked.

The material was peripheral blood, obtained on day 0 of AZD1222 vaccination. This TCR was recovered from an adult in good health. The rearrangement joins TRBV27 to TRBJ1-2; the D gene is possibly TRBD1 (6 bases). The CDR3 bases are TGTGCCAGCAGTTTACGGGGGGCTGGAGGGGCCGGCTACACCTTC. This translates into CASSLRGAGGAGYTF.